The 25 T cell receptor beta chains presented below share a single source sample, sequenced in a study of blood T cell repertoires in COVID-19. The data were produced by immunoSEQ multiplex PCR, yet TCRdb's version contains in-frame clones alone and is incomplete. The data contain some 120,000 clones, 70% to 90% of them singletons. Source material: peripheral blood. These receptor sequences come from a woman aged 45-59 years with acute or convalescent COVID-19.

The CDR3 nucleotides are TGTGCCAGCTTTAGGCAGGGACTCTCCTACGAGCAGTACTTC. Residues: CASFRQGLSYEQYF. The V gene is TRBV6-5, the J gene TRBJ2-7; D might be TRBD2 (6 bases). CDR3 length equals 14 residues. The germline V and J ends were trimmed by 8 bases and 0 bases, with 14 bases remaining between them. The germline V gene encodes CDR1 MNHEY and CDR2 SVGAGI.

The chain links TRBV19 to TRBJ1-2; D not certain. Germline CDR1 is LNHDA and CDR2 is SQIVND (reference sequence). This CDR3 spans 14 amino acids. With 7 bases removed from V and 2 bases from J, the gap between germline ends came to 14 bases. The CDR3: CASTGTGKNYGYTF. The DNA for the CDR3 is TGTGCCAGTACGGGAACGGGGAAGAACTATGGCTACACCTTC.

This clone was seen just once. The chain is built from TRBV10-2 and TRBJ2-2, with D uncertain. The CDR3 extends over 15 amino acids. The V gene lost 3 bases and the J gene lost 6 bases, with 14 bases spanning the gap. Germline lookup yields CDR1 WSHSY and CDR2 SAAADI. The CDR3 spells CASSDLVSYAGELFF. The CDR3 DNA follows: TGCGCCAGCAGTGATCTTGTCTCGTATGCCGGGGAGCTGTTTTTT.

This clone was detected only a few times. The rearrangement uses TRBV10-1 and TRBJ2-7, with a weak D call TRBD1 (6 bases). V was pared by 8 bases and J by 2 bases, with 10 bases between. The CDR3 runs 12 residues. CDR1 and CDR2 from the germline V gene are WNHNN and SYGVQD (reference sequence). The DNA for the CDR3 is TGCGCCAGCGGTACAGGGCCCTACGAGCAGTACTTC. It is translated as CASGTGPYEQYF.

A few counts support this clone. The V call is TRBV9, the J call TRBJ2-3, with TRBD1 identical over 8 bases. The CDR3 is made up of 14 amino acids. Germline lookup yields CDR1 SGDLS and CDR2 YYNGEE. Trimming removed 4 bases from V and 0 bases from J; junction bases left unmatched: 1. The CDR3 nucleotides read TGTGCCAGCAGCAGGACAGGGAGCACAGATACGCAGTATTTT. Residues: CASSRTGSTDTQYF. The full variable domain, rest sourced from reference TRBV9 and TRBJ2-3, is DSGVTQTPKHLITATGQRVTLRCSPRSGDLSVYWYQQSLDQGLQFLIQYYNGEERAKGNILERFSAQQFPDLHSELNLSSLELGDSALYFCASSRTGSTDTQYFGPGTRLTVL.

The CDR3 region is CASSIAGEQAFF. The CDR3 DNA follows: TGTGCCAGTAGTATTGCGGGGGAGCAAGCTTTCTTT. V usage is TRBV19 and J usage is TRBJ1-1; D is perhaps TRBD1 (5 bases). V was pared by 3 bases and J by 9 bases, with 11 bases between. This CDR3 spans 12 amino acids. Germline V lookup: CDR1 LNHDA, CDR2 SQIVND (reference sequence).

This clone has only one observation. This chain links TRBV4-2 with TRBJ2-1; 9 nucleotides agree with TRBD2. Germline assignment: CDR1 LGHNA and CDR2 YNFKEQ. Trimming took 5 bases from V and 10 from J; bases not matched to a gene: 12. The CDR3 is 15 residues long. This chain's CDR3 is CASSFRLAGLAEQFF. For the CDR3, the DNA is TGTGCCAGCAGCTTTCGCCTCGCCGGACTAGCGGAGCAGTTCTTC.

The chain carries TRBV5-5 and TRBJ2-2; 10 positions match TRBD1. Trimming took 4 bases from V and 4 from J; bases not matched to a gene: 16. The CDR3 has 19 amino acids. In germline, CDR1 is SGHKS, CDR2 YYEKEE (reference sequence). The CDR3 DNA reads TGTGCCAGCAGCCAAACCGGGACAGGGGTGTATGCGACCACCGGGGAGCTGTTTTTT. It is translated as CASSQTGTGVYATTGELFF.

This sequence joins TRBV3-1 (or the pseudogene TRBV3-2) and TRBJ1-2; D unresolved. Trimming cost V 1 base and J 1 base, with 7 bases left between them. Germline V gene lookup returns CDR1 LGHDT and CDR2 YNNKEL (reference sequence). The CDR3 runs 14 residues. CDR3 coding DNA: TGTGCCAGCAGCCAAGTCCGGAGTAACTATGGCTACACCTTC. It specifies CASSQVRSNYGYTF.

The V and J genes are TRBV2 and TRBJ2-3; TRBD2 might be the D (5 bases). The CDR3 totals 15 residues. Germline values: CDR1 SNHLY, CDR2 FYNNEI. V lost 4 bases and J lost 11, with 22 bases in between. The CDR3 sequence: CASSVGQAEVPKQYF. The CDR3 nucleotides read TGTGCCAGCAGTGTAGGTCAAGCGGAGGTACCCAAGCAGTATTTT. The whole variable domain, remainder taken from reference TRBV2 and TRBJ2-3, is EPEVTQTPSHQVTQMGQEVILRCVPISNHLYFYWYRQILGQKVEFLVSFYNNEISEKSEIFDDQFSVERPDGSNFTLKIRSTKLEDSAMYFCASSVGQAEVPKQYFGPGTRLTVL.

The J gene is TRBJ2-7, the V gene TRBV18; D remains unclear. Germline loops: CDR1 KGHSH, CDR2 LQKENI. V lost 4 bases, J lost 5 bases, and 9 bases lay in between. The CDR3 runs 12 residues. CDR3 residues: CASSQTSDEQYF. The CDR3 DNA reads TGTGCCAGCTCACAAACTTCGGACGAGCAGTACTTC.

J is TRBJ2-1 and V is TRBV30, with 11 bases that match TRBD2. The CDR3 is made up of 12 amino acids. Germline V lookup: CDR1 GTSNPN, CDR2 SVGIG (reference sequence). V dropped 2 bases and J dropped 15; count of bases not matched to a gene: 6. CDR3 loop: CAWSYNSGRVFF. The CDR3 nucleotides read TGTGCCTGGAGTTATAATAGCGGGAGGGTGTTCTTC.

This rearrangement joins TRBV20-1 to TRBJ2-1; D is uncertain. Trimming removed 3 bases from V and 4 bases from J, with 10 bases in between. Germline CDR1 is DFQATT and CDR2 is SNEGSKA (reference sequence). The CDR3 has 13 amino acids. The CDR3 sequence is CSASGASYNEQFF. CDR3 in DNA: TGCAGTGCTAGTGGAGCATCTTACAATGAGCAGTTCTTC.

This chain connects TRBV5-6 to TRBJ2-5, with a tentative D call TRBD1 (6 bases). Germline V gene sequence: CDR1 SGHDT, CDR2 YYEEEE. The CDR3 is made up of 15 amino acids. V lost 1 base to trimming and J lost 4 bases, with 14 bases between them. The CDR3 coding sequence is TGTGCCAGCAGCTTGACAGGGAAAATATCAGAGACCCAGTACTTC. Encoded protein: CASSLTGKISETQYF.

This rearrangement joins TRBV19 to TRBJ1-2; 7 bases map to TRBD1. V gave up 7 bases and J gave up 2 bases; unmatched junction bases: 10. Germline CDR1 reads LNHDA; CDR2 reads SQIVND (reference sequence). The CDR3 runs to 15 residues. Here the CDR3 DNA reads TGTGCCAGTACCGGCCGGGACAGACTAAACTATGGCTACACCTTC. Amino acids: CASTGRDRLNYGYTF. The complete variable domain, with remaining parts taken from reference TRBV19 and TRBJ1-2, reads DGGITQSPKYLFRKEGQNVTLSCEQNLNHDAMYWYRQDPGQGLRLIYYSQIVNDFQKGDIAEGYSVSREKKESFPLTVTSAQKNPTAFYLCASTGRDRLNYGYTFGSGTRLTVV.

This clone was picked up a small number of times. The chain links TRBV5-1 to TRBJ2-6, with no clear D. Germline V gene sequence: CDR1 SGHRS, CDR2 YFSETQ. V lost 9 bases and J lost 0, with 16 bases in between. The CDR3 is 16 residues long. DNA for the CDR3: TGCGCCACCTCCATTTCTAGGAGCTCTGGGGCCAACGTCCTGACTTTC. Its translation is CATSISRSSGANVLTF.

For the CDR3, the DNA is TGTGCCAGCAGCGAGCACGGGACAACTTACAATGAGCAGTTCTTC. The encoded protein is CASSEHGTTYNEQFF. This rearrangement joins TRBV7-3 to TRBJ2-1; tentatively, D is TRBD1 (6 bases). The CDR3 covers 15 residues. Germline-derived CDR1 and CDR2 are SGHTA and FQGTGA. V was cut by 5 bases and J by 4 bases, with 15 bases left in between.

In its sample, this clone was seen many times. This sequence joins TRBV19 and TRBJ1-1; the D is unclear. The CDR3 loop spans 14 amino acids. Germline V CDR1 and CDR2: LNHDA, SQIVND (reference sequence). Trimming pared 7 bases from V and 6 bases from J, leaving 18 bases between. DNA for the CDR3: TGTGCCAGTAACGCAGCGGTCGGTGGGGCTGAAGCTTTCTTT. This translates into CASNAAVGGAEAFF.

The genes are TRBV19 and TRBJ2-5; D is possibly TRBD1 (5 bases). Germline loops: CDR1 LNHDA, CDR2 SQIVND (reference sequence). The V end was cut by 1 base, the J end by 4 bases, with 16 bases between. The CDR3 is 16 residues long. The CDR3 region is CASSIGGGKGRETQYF. The DNA of the CDR3 is TGTGCCAGTAGTATAGGGGGTGGGAAGGGGCGAGAGACCCAGTACTTC.

This chain links TRBV21-1 with TRBJ1-1. TRBV21-1 is listed as a pseudogene. The CDR3 runs to 17 residues. CDR3 sequence: CASRATKADRGNTEAFF. DNA for the CDR3: TGTGCCAGCAGAGCAACGAAGGCAGATCGGGGGAACACTGAAGCTTTCTTT.

The chain recombines TRBV4-2 with TRBJ1-1; possible D gene TRBD1, 6 bases. The germline V and J ends were trimmed by 3 bases and 4 bases, with 15 bases remaining between them. The CDR3 loop spans 15 amino acids. In germline, CDR1 is LGHNA, CDR2 YNFKEQ. The CDR3 DNA reads TGTGCCAGCAGCCAGGAGGGGGGGGATACCACTGAAGCTTTCTTT. Its protein product is CASSQEGGDTTEAFF.

The chain joins TRBV3-1 (or the pseudogene TRBV3-2) to TRBJ2-2, with a weak D call TRBD1 (6 bases). This CDR3 is built from 17 residues. The germline V gene encodes CDR1 LGHDT and CDR2 YNNKEL (reference sequence). Deletions cut 2 bases from V and 0 bases from J, with 13 bases between. The CDR3 region is CASSQFSHRANTGELFF. The CDR3 nucleotides are TGTGCCAGCAGCCAATTTTCGCACAGGGCGAACACCGGGGAGCTGTTTTTT.

The J gene is TRBJ1-2, the V gene TRBV29-1; TRBD1 aligns across 7 bases. The CDR3 is 12 residues long. CDR1 SQVTM and CDR2 ANQGSEA come from the germline V gene. With V trimmed by 6 bases and J by 6 bases, 7 bases remained unmatched. The CDR3 protein is CSVAAGTDGYTF. The CDR3, as DNA: TGCAGCGTCGCAGCCGGGACAGATGGCTACACCTTC.

This clone was recorded only once. This chain uses TRBV5-1 with TRBJ1-6; the D gene is possibly TRBD1 (5 bases). V gave up 0 bases and J gave up 5 bases, with 15 bases separating them. Germline V gene data show CDR1 as SGHRS and CDR2 as YFSETQ. This CDR3 spans 17 amino acids. The CDR3 nucleotides read TGCGCCAGCAGCTTGGGCCGGGTTGGGGCAGATAATTCACCCCTCCACTTT. Residues: CASSLGRVGADNSPLHF.

The rearrangement uses TRBV7-8 and TRBJ1-1; the D is unclear. Trimming took off 1 base at V and 1 base at J, with 10 bases between the two ends. The CDR3 consists of 15 residues. Germline values: CDR1 SGHVS, CDR2 FQNEAQ. Here the CDR3 DNA reads TGTGCCAGCAGCTTAGTCAACAGACAGAACACTGAAGCTTTCTTT. Its protein product is CASSLVNRQNTEAFF.